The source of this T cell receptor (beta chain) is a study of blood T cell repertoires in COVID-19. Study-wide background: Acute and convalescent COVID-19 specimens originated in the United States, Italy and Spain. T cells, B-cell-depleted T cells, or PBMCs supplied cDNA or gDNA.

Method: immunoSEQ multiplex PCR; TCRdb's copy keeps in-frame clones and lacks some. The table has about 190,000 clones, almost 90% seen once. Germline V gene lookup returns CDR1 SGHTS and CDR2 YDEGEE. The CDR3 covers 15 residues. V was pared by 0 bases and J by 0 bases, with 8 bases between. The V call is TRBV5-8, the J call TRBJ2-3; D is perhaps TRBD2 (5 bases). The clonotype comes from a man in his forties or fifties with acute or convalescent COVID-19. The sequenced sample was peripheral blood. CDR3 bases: TGTGCCAGCAGCTTGGCCGGGGTTAGCACAGATACGCAGTATTTT. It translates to CASSLAGVSTDTQYF. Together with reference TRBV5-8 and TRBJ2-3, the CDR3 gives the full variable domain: EAGVTQSPTHLIKTRGQQATLRCSPISGHTSVYWYQQALGLGLQFLLWYDEGEERNRGNFPPRFSGRQFPNYSSELNVNALELEDSALYLCASSLAGVSTDTQYFGPGTRLTVL.